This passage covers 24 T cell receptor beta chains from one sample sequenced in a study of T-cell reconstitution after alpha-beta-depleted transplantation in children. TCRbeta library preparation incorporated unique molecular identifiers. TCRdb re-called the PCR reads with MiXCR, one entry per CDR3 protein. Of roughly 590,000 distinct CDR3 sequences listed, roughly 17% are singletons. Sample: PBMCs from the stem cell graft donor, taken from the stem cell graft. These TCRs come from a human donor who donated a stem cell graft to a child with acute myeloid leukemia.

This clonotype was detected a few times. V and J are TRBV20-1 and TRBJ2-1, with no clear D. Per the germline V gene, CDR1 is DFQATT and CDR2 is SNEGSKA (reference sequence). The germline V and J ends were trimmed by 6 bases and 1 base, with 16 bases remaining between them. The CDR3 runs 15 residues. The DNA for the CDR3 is TGCAGTGCCATCGCCCTAGGGCCATCCTACAATGAGCAGTTCTTC. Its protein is CSAIALGPSYNEQFF.

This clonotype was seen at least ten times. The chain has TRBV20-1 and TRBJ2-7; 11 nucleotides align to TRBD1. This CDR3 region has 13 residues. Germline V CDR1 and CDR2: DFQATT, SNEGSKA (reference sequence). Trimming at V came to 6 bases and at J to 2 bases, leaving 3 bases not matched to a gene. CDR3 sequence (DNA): TGCAGTGCCCCGGGACAGGGGGCCTACGAGCAGTACGTC. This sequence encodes CSAPGQGAYEQYV.

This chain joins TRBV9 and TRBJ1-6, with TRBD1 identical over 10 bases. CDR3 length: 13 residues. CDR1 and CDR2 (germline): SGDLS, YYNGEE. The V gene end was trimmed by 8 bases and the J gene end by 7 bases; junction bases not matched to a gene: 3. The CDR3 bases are TGTGCCAGTGGACAGGGGGGGAATTCACCCCTCCACTTT. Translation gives CASGQGGNSPLHF.

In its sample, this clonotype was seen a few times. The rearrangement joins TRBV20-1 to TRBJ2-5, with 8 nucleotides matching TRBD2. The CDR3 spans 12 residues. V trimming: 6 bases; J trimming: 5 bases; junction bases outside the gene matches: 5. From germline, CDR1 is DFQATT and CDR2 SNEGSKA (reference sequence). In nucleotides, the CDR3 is TGCAGTGCATTAGCGGGGAAGGAGACCCAGTACTTC. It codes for CSALAGKETQYF.

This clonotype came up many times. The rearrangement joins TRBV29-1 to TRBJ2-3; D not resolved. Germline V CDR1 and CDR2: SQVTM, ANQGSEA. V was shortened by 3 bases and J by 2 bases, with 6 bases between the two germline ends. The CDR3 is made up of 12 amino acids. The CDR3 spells CSVESLTDTQYF. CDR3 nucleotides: TGCAGCGTTGAGAGCCTCACAGATACGCAGTATTTT.

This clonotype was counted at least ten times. The CDR3 bases are TGCAGTGCTCCTCGGACTAGCGGGGGTTACAATGAGCAGTTCTTC. Its protein is CSAPRTSGGYNEQFF. The chain links TRBV20-1 to TRBJ2-1; 13 bases line up with TRBD2. Trimming at V came to 5 bases and at J to 4 bases, leaving 5 bases not matched to a gene. Germline V gene lookup returns CDR1 DFQATT and CDR2 SNEGSKA (reference sequence). The CDR3 totals 15 residues.

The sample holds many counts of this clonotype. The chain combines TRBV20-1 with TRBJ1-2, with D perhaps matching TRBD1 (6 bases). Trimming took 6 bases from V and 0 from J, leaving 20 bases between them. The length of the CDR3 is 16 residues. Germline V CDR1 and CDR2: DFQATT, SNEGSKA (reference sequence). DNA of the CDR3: TGCAGTGCCAGCATAGCCGACAGGAGAGCTAACTATGGCTACACCTTC. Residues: CSASIADRRANYGYTF.

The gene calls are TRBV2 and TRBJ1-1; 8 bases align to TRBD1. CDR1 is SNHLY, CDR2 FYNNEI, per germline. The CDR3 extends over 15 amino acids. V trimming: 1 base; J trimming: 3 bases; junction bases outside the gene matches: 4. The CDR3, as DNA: TGTGCCAGCAGTGAAGGGACAGGGTTAGACACTGAAGCTTTCTTT. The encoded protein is CASSEGTGLDTEAFF.

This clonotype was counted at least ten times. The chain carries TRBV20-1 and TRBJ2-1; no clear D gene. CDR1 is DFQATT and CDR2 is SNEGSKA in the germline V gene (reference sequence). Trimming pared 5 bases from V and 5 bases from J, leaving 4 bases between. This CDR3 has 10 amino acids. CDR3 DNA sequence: TGCAGTGCTGCCGACAATGAGCAGTTCTTC. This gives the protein CSAADNEQFF.

In DNA, the CDR3 is TGTGCCAGCACCCCGGACAGATGGTCCTACGAGCAGTACTTC. It specifies CASTPDRWSYEQYF. The chain combines TRBV6-2 or TRBV6-3 with TRBJ2-7; weak D call: TRBD1 (6 bases). Trimming shortened V by 7 bases and J by 1 base, and 14 bases separated the two germline ends. The CDR3 is 14 residues long. CDR1 and CDR2 (germline): MNHEY, SVGEGT.

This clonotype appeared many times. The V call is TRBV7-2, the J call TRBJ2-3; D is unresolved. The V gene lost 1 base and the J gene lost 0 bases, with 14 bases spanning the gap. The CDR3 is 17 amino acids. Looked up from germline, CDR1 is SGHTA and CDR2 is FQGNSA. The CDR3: CASSLVSRLDSTDTQYF. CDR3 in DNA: TGTGCCAGCAGCTTAGTCTCCCGGCTAGATAGCACAGATACGCAGTATTTT.

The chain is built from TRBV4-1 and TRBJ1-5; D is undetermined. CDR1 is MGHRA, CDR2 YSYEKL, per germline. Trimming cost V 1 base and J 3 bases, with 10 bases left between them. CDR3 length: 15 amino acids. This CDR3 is CASSQAQSYNQPQHF. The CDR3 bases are TGCGCCAGCAGCCAAGCCCAGTCTTACAATCAGCCCCAGCATTTT.

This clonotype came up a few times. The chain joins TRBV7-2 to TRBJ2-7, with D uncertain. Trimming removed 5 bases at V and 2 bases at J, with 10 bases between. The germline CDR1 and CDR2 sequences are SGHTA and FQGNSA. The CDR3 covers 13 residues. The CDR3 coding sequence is TGTGCCAGCAGCATTAGACAAGCCTACGAGCAGTACTTC. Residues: CASSIRQAYEQYF.

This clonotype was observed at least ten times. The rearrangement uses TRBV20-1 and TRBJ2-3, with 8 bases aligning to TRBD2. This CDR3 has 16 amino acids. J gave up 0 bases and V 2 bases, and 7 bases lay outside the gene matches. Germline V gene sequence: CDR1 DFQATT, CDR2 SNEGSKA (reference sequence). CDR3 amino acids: CSARKWRGESTDTQYF. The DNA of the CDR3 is TGCAGTGCTAGAAAATGGCGGGGGGAGAGCACAGATACGCAGTATTTT.

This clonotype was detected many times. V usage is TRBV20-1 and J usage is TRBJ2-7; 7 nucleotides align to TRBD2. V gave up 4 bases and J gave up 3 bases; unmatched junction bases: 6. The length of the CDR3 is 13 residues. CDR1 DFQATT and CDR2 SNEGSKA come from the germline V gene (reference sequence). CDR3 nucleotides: TGCAGTGCTACTGGGGGAGGGTACTACGAGCAGTACTTC. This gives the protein CSATGGGYYEQYF.

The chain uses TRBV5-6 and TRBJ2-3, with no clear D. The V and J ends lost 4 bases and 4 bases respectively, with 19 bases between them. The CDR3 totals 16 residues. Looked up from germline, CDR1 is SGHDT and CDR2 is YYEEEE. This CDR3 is CASSPLPKPESDTQYF. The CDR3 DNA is TGTGCCAGCAGCCCCCTCCCCAAGCCTGAGTCAGATACGCAGTATTTT.

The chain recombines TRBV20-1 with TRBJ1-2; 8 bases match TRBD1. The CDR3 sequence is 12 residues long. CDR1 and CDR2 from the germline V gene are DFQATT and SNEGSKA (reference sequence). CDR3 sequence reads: CRGPGGVYGYTF. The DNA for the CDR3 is TGCAGAGGGCCAGGGGGCGTCTATGGCTACACCTTC.

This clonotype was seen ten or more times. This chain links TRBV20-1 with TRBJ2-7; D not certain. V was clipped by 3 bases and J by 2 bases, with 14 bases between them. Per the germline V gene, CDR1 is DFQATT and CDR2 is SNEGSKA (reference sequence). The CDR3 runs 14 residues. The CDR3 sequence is CSARLLTATYEQYV. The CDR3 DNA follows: TGCAGTGCTAGGCTCCTGACGGCTACCTACGAGCAGTACGTC.

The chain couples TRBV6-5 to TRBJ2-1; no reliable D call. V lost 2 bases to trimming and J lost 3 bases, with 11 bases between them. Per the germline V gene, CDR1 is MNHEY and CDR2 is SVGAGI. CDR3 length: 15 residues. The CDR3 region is CASSYGTNDYNEQFF. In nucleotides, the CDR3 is TGTGCCAGCAGTTACGGCACAAACGACTACAATGAGCAGTTCTTC.

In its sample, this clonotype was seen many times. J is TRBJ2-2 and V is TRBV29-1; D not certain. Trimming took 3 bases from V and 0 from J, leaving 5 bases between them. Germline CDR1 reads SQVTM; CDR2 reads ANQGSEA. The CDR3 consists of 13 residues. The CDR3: CSVDGTNTGELFF. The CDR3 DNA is TGCAGCGTTGATGGGACGAACACCGGGGAGCTGTTTTTT.

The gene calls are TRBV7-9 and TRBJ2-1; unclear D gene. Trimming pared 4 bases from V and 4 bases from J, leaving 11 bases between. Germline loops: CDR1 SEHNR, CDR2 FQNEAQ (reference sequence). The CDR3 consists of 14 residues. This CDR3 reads CASSSQVVYNEQFF. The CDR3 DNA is TGTGCCAGCAGCTCCCAAGTGGTGTACAATGAGCAGTTCTTC. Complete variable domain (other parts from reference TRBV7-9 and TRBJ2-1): DTGVSQNPRHKITKRGQNVTFRCDPISEHNRLYWYRQTLGQGPEFLTYFQNEAQLEKSRLLSDRFSAERPKGSFSTLEIQRTEQGDSAMYLCASSSQVVYNEQFFGPGTRLTVL.

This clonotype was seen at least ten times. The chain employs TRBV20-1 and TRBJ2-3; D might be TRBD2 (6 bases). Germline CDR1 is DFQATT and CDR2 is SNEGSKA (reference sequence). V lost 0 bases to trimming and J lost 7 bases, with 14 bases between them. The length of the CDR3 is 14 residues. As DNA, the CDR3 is TGCAGTGCTAGAGATGGGATGGGCGGGAATACGCAGTATTTT. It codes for CSARDGMGGNTQYF.

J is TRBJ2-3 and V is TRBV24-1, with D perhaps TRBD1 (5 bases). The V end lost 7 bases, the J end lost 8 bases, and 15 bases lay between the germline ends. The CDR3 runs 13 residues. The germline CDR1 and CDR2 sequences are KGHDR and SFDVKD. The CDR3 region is CATRGSGARTQYF. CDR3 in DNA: TGTGCCACCAGGGGCAGTGGGGCGCGTACGCAGTATTTT.

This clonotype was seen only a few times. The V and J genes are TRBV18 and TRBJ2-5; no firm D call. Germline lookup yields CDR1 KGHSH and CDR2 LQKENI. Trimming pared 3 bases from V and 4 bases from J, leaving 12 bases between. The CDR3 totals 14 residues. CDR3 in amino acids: CASSPGESRETQYF. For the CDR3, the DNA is TGTGCCAGCTCACCTGGCGAGAGCCGAGAGACCCAGTACTTC.